A single sample gave rise to the 29 T cell receptor beta chains below, sequenced in a study of blood T cell repertoires in COVID-19. The method was immunoSEQ multiplex PCR; TCRdb's version includes in-frame clones alone and lacks a portion of them. The sample shows some 120,000 clones, about 83% of them seen only once. Source material: peripheral blood. The receptors derive from an elderly man with active or convalescent COVID-19.

The chain employs TRBV11-2 and TRBJ1-2; D is ambiguous. From germline, CDR1 is SGHAT and CDR2 FQNNGV. This CDR3 is 13 amino acids long. V dropped 3 bases and J dropped 4 bases, with 9 bases sitting between them. DNA of the CDR3: TGTGCCAGCAGCTTGGACGGACTCTATGGCTACACCTTC. Residues: CASSLDGLYGYTF.

In its sample, this clone was seen a few times. The chain joins TRBV5-1 to TRBJ2-5, with TRBD2 matching 9 bases. Losses at the gene ends were 6 bases for V and 4 bases for J; bases not matched to a gene: 16. In germline, CDR1 is SGHRS, CDR2 YFSETQ. This CDR3 comprises 17 residues. CDR3 DNA sequence: TGCGCCAGCAAGATGGGACTAGCAGGTTCAAGGGCAGAGACCCAGTACTTC. Amino acid sequence: CASKMGLAGSRAETQYF.

The chain is built from TRBV6-5 and TRBJ1-4, with D tentatively TRBD1 (5 bases). V lost 8 bases to trimming and J lost 7 bases, with 11 bases between them. The CDR3 spans 12 residues. Germline CDR1 and CDR2: MNHEY and SVGAGI. The CDR3 nucleotides are TGTGCCAGCGGTCAGGGTAGTGAAAAACTGTTTTTT. This codes for CASGQGSEKLFF.

This clone showed up just once. The CDR3 sequence: CASRGGHPNTEAFF. In DNA form, the CDR3 reads TGTGCCAGCAGGGGAGGACACCCGAACACTGAAGCTTTCTTT. The chain joins TRBV7-9 to TRBJ1-1; weak D call: TRBD1 (5 bases). Germline CDR1 reads SEHNR; CDR2 reads FQNEAQ (reference sequence). V was clipped by 6 bases and J by 1 base, with 12 bases between them. This CDR3 is 14 amino acids long.

This clone was counted once. V and J are TRBV4-2 and TRBJ2-3; a possible D gene is TRBD2 (5 bases). Germline assignment: CDR1 LGHNA and CDR2 YNFKEQ. The CDR3 extends over 14 amino acids. The V gene lost 6 bases and the J gene lost 6 bases, with 16 bases spanning the gap. The CDR3 reads CASSRESGRDTQYF. The CDR3 DNA reads TGTGCCAGCAGTCGGGAATCCGGGCGGGATACGCAGTATTTT.

CDR3 protein: CASSLTGSNYGYTF. The CDR3, as DNA: TGTGCCAGCAGCTTAACAGGGAGTAACTATGGCTACACCTTC. The chain is built from TRBV7-9 and TRBJ1-2; D might be TRBD1 (6 bases). Germline V gene sequence: CDR1 SEHNR, CDR2 FQNEAQ (reference sequence). The CDR3 consists of 14 residues. V was clipped by 2 bases and J by 1 base, with 8 bases between them.

The chain uses TRBV7-2 and TRBJ2-7; a weak D match, TRBD2 (5 bases). The CDR3 contains 13 residues. The germline V gene encodes CDR1 SGHTA and CDR2 FQGNSA. Trimming pared 5 bases from V and 5 bases from J, leaving 13 bases between. CDR3 region: CASSTDRGDEQYF. The DNA for the CDR3 is TGTGCCAGCAGCACTGACCGGGGAGACGAGCAGTACTTC.

This clone was counted between two and nine times. The chain links TRBV6-1 to TRBJ1-3; D perhaps matches TRBD1 (5 bases). Trimming pared 1 base from V and 1 base from J, leaving 11 bases between. The CDR3 totals 16 residues. Germline loops: CDR1 MNHNS, CDR2 SASEGT. In nucleotides, the CDR3 is TGTGCCAGCAGTGAAGTGTCCGGGGGTTCTGGAAACACCATATATTTT. Its translation: CASSEVSGGSGNTIYF.

The chain is built from TRBV5-1 and TRBJ2-7, with 10 nucleotides matching TRBD1. The germline V gene has CDR1 SGHRS and CDR2 YFSETQ. The CDR3 is 14 residues long. V shed 1 base and J 5 bases; nucleotides not matched to a gene: 3. The CDR3 coding sequence is TGCGCCAGCAGCTTGAGACAGGGGGCCAACGAGCAGTACTTC. Its protein product is CASSLRQGANEQYF. Complete variable domain (other parts from reference TRBV5-1 and TRBJ2-7): KAGVTQTPRYLIKTRGQQVTLSCSPISGHRSVSWYQQTPGQGLQFLFEYFSETQRNKGNFPGRFSGRQFSNSRSEMNVSTLELGDSALYLCASSLRQGANEQYFGPGTRLTVT.

The chain joins TRBV5-1 to TRBJ2-7; 7 positions agree with TRBD1. Germline CDR1 is SGHRS and CDR2 is YFSETQ. V was pared by 2 bases and J by 0 bases, with 5 bases of the junction left unmatched. The CDR3 consists of 15 residues. CDR3 residues: CASSFLGDSSYEQYF. The CDR3 nucleotides read TGCGCCAGCAGCTTTTTGGGGGACAGCTCCTACGAGCAGTACTTC.

As for this clone: A junction boundary mismatches the germline segment, possibly from a read error. J is TRBJ2-1 and V is TRBV6-2 or TRBV6-3, with TRBD2 identical over 9 bases. Per germline, CDR1 MNHEY and CDR2 SVGEGT. The CDR3 spans 14 residues. The CDR3 sequence: CASSPAGGYIEQFF. DNA for the CDR3: TGTGCCAGCAGTCCCGCGGGGGGGTACATTGAGCAGTTCTTC.

This clone was detected once. The rearrangement links TRBV7-2 to TRBJ2-1; TRBD2 matches 12 bases. Looked up from germline, CDR1 is SGHTA and CDR2 is FQGNSA. The CDR3 totals 14 residues. The ends lost 5 bases at V and 8 bases at J; junction bases unmatched: 4. The CDR3 sequence is CASSLRLAGDEQFF. In DNA, the CDR3 is TGTGCCAGCAGCCTAAGACTAGCGGGGGATGAGCAGTTCTTC.

The rearrangement links TRBV6-2 or TRBV6-3 to TRBJ2-1; D is ambiguous. Trimming removed 6 bases at V and 8 bases at J, with 11 bases between. Germline V gene lookup returns CDR1 MNHEY and CDR2 SVGEGT. The length of the CDR3 is 12 residues. The CDR3 protein is CASSLRVDEQFF. In nucleotides, the CDR3 is TGTGCCAGCAGCCTGCGTGTAGATGAGCAGTTCTTC.

The CDR3 sequence: CASSTRRGLPGYTF. DNA for the CDR3: TGTGCCAGCAGTACTCGGCGCGGGTTGCCTGGCTACACCTTC. The rearrangement links TRBV6-5 to TRBJ1-2; D not resolved. V lost 5 bases to trimming and J lost 7 bases, with 17 bases between them. Germline lookup yields CDR1 MNHEY and CDR2 SVGAGI. The CDR3 loop spans 14 amino acids.

The V and J genes are TRBV5-1 and TRBJ1-1; TRBD1 might be the D (6 bases). Per germline, CDR1 SGHRS and CDR2 YFSETQ. The CDR3 runs 13 residues. The ends were cut back, 4 bases at V and 3 bases at J, with 10 bases in the middle. The CDR3 sequence: CASSANRDTEAFF. The DNA for the CDR3 is TGCGCCAGCAGCGCGAACAGGGACACTGAAGCTTTCTTT. Filled out from reference TRBV5-1 and TRBJ1-1, the complete variable domain reads KAGVTQTPRYLIKTRGQQVTLSCSPISGHRSVSWYQQTPGQGLQFLFEYFSETQRNKGNFPGRFSGRQFSNSRSEMNVSTLELGDSALYLCASSANRDTEAFFGQGTRLTVV.

The chain employs TRBV3-1 (or the pseudogene TRBV3-2) and TRBJ2-3; D possibly corresponds to TRBD1 (6 bases). In germline, CDR1 is LGHDT, CDR2 YNNKEL (reference sequence). V was clipped by 4 bases and J by 2 bases, with 10 bases between them. The CDR3 sequence is 14 residues long. CDR3 in amino acids: CASSPGHLTDTQYF. The CDR3 DNA follows: TGTGCCAGCAGCCCGGGACACCTCACAGATACGCAGTATTTT.

The chain is built from TRBV4-3 and TRBJ1-5; 8 positions match TRBD1. Looked up from germline, CDR1 is LGHNA and CDR2 is YSLEER. J lost 0 bases, V lost 4 bases, and 2 bases had no gene match. The CDR3 sequence is 15 residues long. The CDR3 loop is CASSPDRASNQPQHF. CDR3 DNA: TGCGCCAGCAGCCCGGACAGGGCTAGCAATCAGCCCCAGCATTTT.

The chain employs TRBV10-3 and TRBJ1-6; a possible D gene is TRBD1 (5 bases). The CDR3 is made up of 17 amino acids. Germline assignment: CDR1 ENHRY and CDR2 SYGVKD. The V and J ends lost 0 bases and 10 bases respectively, with 19 bases between them. The CDR3 is CAISESAPSFGGSPLHF. The CDR3 DNA reads TGTGCCATCAGTGAGTCGGCCCCAAGCTTCGGGGGATCACCCCTCCACTTT.

V and J are TRBV30 and TRBJ1-2; a possible D gene is TRBD1 (5 bases). The CDR3 runs to 13 residues. The V end was cut by 2 bases, the J end by 8 bases, with 15 bases between. Germline-derived CDR1 and CDR2 are GTSNPN and SVGIG (reference sequence). The CDR3: CAWSHKGLGGYTF. For the CDR3, the DNA is TGTGCCTGGAGTCATAAGGGGCTGGGGGGCTACACCTTC. The full variable domain, rest sourced from reference TRBV30 and TRBJ1-2, is SQTIHQWPATLVQPVGSPLSLECTVEGTSNPNLYWYRQAAGRGLQLLFYSVGIGQISSEVPQNLSASRPQDRQFILSSKKLLLSDSGFYLCAWSHKGLGGYTFGSGTRLTVV.

The chain recombines TRBV7-9 with TRBJ2-3, with TRBD2 matching over 7 bases. In germline, CDR1 is SEHNR, CDR2 FQNEAQ (reference sequence). V lost 8 bases to trimming and J lost 2 bases; unmatched junction nucleotides: 13. The CDR3 consists of 16 residues. CDR3 in amino acids: CASELTLSGATDTQYF. For the CDR3, the DNA is TGTGCCAGCGAGCTTACCCTAAGCGGGGCCACAGATACGCAGTATTTT. The whole variable domain, remainder taken from reference TRBV7-9 and TRBJ2-3, is DTGVSQNPRHKITKRGQNVTFRCDPISEHNRLYWYRQTLGQGPEFLTYFQNEAQLEKSRLLSDRFSAERPKGSFSTLEIQRTEQGDSAMYLCASELTLSGATDTQYFGPGTRLTVL.

This chain uses TRBV10-3 with TRBJ1-1, with 8 bases identical to TRBD1. CDR3 size: 14 residues. With 4 bases clipped from V and 5 bases from J, the junction kept 6 bases outside the gene matches. The germline V gene has CDR1 ENHRY and CDR2 SYGVKD. The CDR3 reads CAISGTGFSTEAFF. The CDR3 nucleotides read TGTGCCATCAGTGGGACAGGGTTTTCAACTGAAGCTTTCTTT.

This chain joins TRBV29-1 and TRBJ1-2, with D possibly TRBD1 on 6 matching bases. The length of the CDR3 is 13 residues. V was cut by 6 bases and J by 2 bases, with 13 bases left in between. Germline CDR1 and CDR2: SQVTM and ANQGSEA. The CDR3 bases are TGCAGCGTCTGGACAGCATCGAACTATGGCTACACCTTC. It translates to CSVWTASNYGYTF.

The chain employs TRBV5-5 and TRBJ1-3; D is perhaps TRBD1 (5 bases). V lost 6 bases, J lost 0 bases, and 19 bases lay in between. The CDR3 extends over 17 amino acids. Germline loops: CDR1 SGHKS, CDR2 YYEKEE (reference sequence). The CDR3 protein is CASTQSGTQLSGNTIYF. CDR3 sequence (DNA): TGTGCCAGCACCCAGAGCGGGACCCAACTCTCTGGAAACACCATATATTTT.

The chain combines TRBV28 with TRBJ2-3; TRBD1 matches 7 bases. V was pared by 6 bases and J by 0 bases, with 3 bases of the junction left unmatched. Germline loops: CDR1 MDHEN, CDR2 SYDVKM. There are 14 residues in the CDR3. CDR3 in DNA: TGTGCCAGCAGACCGGGACAGAGCACAGATACGCAGTATTTT. This translates into CASRPGQSTDTQYF.

In DNA, the CDR3 is TGTGCCAGCAGTCTGGGGGGGCGTCAGAGTGAAAAACTGTTTTTT. Residues: CASSLGGRQSEKLFF. The V and J genes are TRBV11-2 and TRBJ1-4; D is possibly TRBD1 (6 bases). This CDR3 region has 15 residues. Germline assignment: CDR1 SGHAT and CDR2 FQNNGV. The V end was cut by 6 bases, the J end by 7 bases, with 18 bases between.

V gene TRBV7-2 combines with J gene TRBJ2-3; 10 nucleotides match TRBD2. Germline CDR1 reads SGHTA; CDR2 reads FQGNSA. V gave up 6 bases and J gave up 6 bases; unmatched junction bases: 9. There are 15 residues in the CDR3. CDR3 sequence (DNA): TGTGCCAGCAGGTCCTCTAGCGGGGGATGGGATACGCAGTATTTT. Residues: CASRSSSGGWDTQYF.

This sequence joins TRBV2 and TRBJ1-5; TRBD1 aligns across 7 bases. The trim removed 1 base at V and 5 bases at J, leaving 2 bases unmatched. CDR1 and CDR2 from the germline V gene are SNHLY and FYNNEI. CDR3 length: 14 residues. The CDR3 coding sequence is TGTGCCAGCAGTGAAGGCAGGGGGGATCAGCCCCAGCATTTT. It yields the protein CASSEGRGDQPQHF.

V is TRBV2 and J is TRBJ2-5; a weak D match, TRBD2 (6 bases). This CDR3 has 12 residues. The V gene lost 11 bases and the J gene lost 5 bases, with 15 bases spanning the gap. The V gene's germline CDR1 is SNHLY and CDR2 FYNNEI. CDR3 DNA sequence: TGTGCCGGCCGACTAGTCGGCGAGACCCAGTACTTC. This encodes CAGRLVGETQYF.

This clone showed up just once. The chain uses TRBV28 and TRBJ1-2; the D gene is possibly TRBD1 (6 bases). Germline values: CDR1 MDHEN, CDR2 SYDVKM. Trimming removed 7 bases at V and 7 bases at J, with 22 bases between. This CDR3 has 15 amino acids. CDR3 sequence (DNA): TGTGCCAGCACTCCGGGTGACAGGACCCTAGCTGGCTACACCTTC. Encoded protein: CASTPGDRTLAGYTF.